The source of this T cell receptor (beta chain) is a study of T cells in women clearing cervical HPV infection (dated by TCRdb to between 2017 and 2018). With respect to the entire study: The cases were about 27 women with histologically confirmed HPV16-related CIN3 or worse, and 2 of these cases were invasive cancers. The controls were some 23 women whose single incident HPV16 infection cleared within 12 months with no development of precancer or cancer. Blood from cases was collected at the visit where the lesion was first found, while blood from controls was collected once the infection could no longer be detected. Among cases, blood sampling occurred a median of about 150 days after lesion detection, with an interquartile range of about 80 to 210 days. HLA typing was available for only a few women, so HLA type could not be excluded as a confounder. This exploratory proof-of-principle case-control study, nested within the Guanacaste HPV Natural History Study in Costa Rica, compared TCR repertoires among women with different cervical HPV16 outcomes. Cases and controls were matched on age within five years and on year of sample collection. A median age of approximately 32 years was observed in cases versus 37 to 40 in controls, and no significant differences in baseline characteristics were found. The parent cohort enrolled about 9,900 women aged 18 or older in Guanacaste, Costa Rica, in about 1993 to 1994 and followed the women for around seven years. As quality controls, five blinded duplicates were added to each group, bringing the total to approximately 60 samples made up of 50 or so participants and 10 replicates.

Using the immunoSEQ assay, multiplex PCR amplified TCR beta CDR3 regions from an average of approximately 1.1 ug of genomic DNA per sample. The assay corrected primer bias using a complete synthetic TCR repertoire to establish an amplification baseline. Amplicons were sequenced on the Illumina platform. Turning to the authors' computational methods: Sequences were error-corrected by clustering with frequency ratios and a modified nearest-neighbor algorithm, then analyzed in the immunoSEQ Analyzer with IMGT gene definitions. TCR richness and evenness were averaged over 20 rarefaction repeats at each rarefaction depth, excluding samples with fewer sequences than the depth. Wilcoxon rank sum tests with FDR correction were used to compare V, D and J gene relative abundances between the groups. An intraclass correlation of roughly 95% for TCR richness and an average of roughly 76% across some 70 gene segments were obtained from the blinded duplicates. The immuneACCESS repertoire file appears here via TCRdb, limited to in-frame rearrangements. These files lack a portion of the clones; in checked studies, under half of the deficit traces to unresolved V genes, and the cause of the others is not known. For V, J and clone size, that table is used; D and trimming come from the DNA. This sample's table contains tens of thousands of clones. Jointly, the top ten make up around 6.6% of the sample.

Every participant had a single incident cervical HPV16 infection, and women with prevalent HPV16 infections were excluded. Cervical HPV DNA was detected by MY09/MY11 PCR and genotyped by dot-blot hybridization. Fifteen mL of heparinized blood were centrifuged, and the buffy coat was aliquoted, frozen at -30°C, then stored at -80°C. QIAGEN kits were used to extract genomic DNA from the buffy coat specimens. The investigation overall reported the following: Because the number of T cells per sample was unknown, the richness differences could reflect varying T-cell content rather than repertoire biology. Whether associations preceded infection or resulted from infection could not be shown with the cross-sectional design, and effector/memory subsets and HPV-specific T cells were not isolated. Across sequencing depths, CIN3+ cases showed significantly higher TCR repertoire richness than controls, but evenness did not differ between the groups. Cases were distinguished from controls with an estimated AUC of almost 0.85 by random forest classifiers combining richness and V gene abundances. Cases had lower TRBV6-7 relative abundance than controls (about 0.1% versus 0.15%; Bonferroni P = 0.0008).

Deletion took 4 bases off V and 8 bases off J, with a span of 12 bases between the germline ends. The CDR3 covers 14 residues, taking in both the cysteine and the phenylalanine. The DNA covers only part of the CDR3, 33 bases in frame from base 1. CDR1 and CDR2, per the germline V gene, are ENHRY and SYGVKD. Turning to this clone: Its antigen remains undetermined. The CDR3 extends 3 residues past the end of the read, so its final part is completed from the germline J gene.

Recombination linked TRBV10-3 to TRBJ1-6, with a tentative D gene TRBD1 over 6 matching bases. Sequenced material: blood buffy coat. The receptor was isolated from a woman aged 18 to 75 with a cervical HPV16 infection that either progressed to CIN3+ or cleared (not recorded which). CDR3 DNA (partial): TGTGCCATCAGTGTGGGGGCCCGGGATTCACCC. Its product reads: CAISVGARDSP. The full CDR3 reads CAISVGARDSPLHF.